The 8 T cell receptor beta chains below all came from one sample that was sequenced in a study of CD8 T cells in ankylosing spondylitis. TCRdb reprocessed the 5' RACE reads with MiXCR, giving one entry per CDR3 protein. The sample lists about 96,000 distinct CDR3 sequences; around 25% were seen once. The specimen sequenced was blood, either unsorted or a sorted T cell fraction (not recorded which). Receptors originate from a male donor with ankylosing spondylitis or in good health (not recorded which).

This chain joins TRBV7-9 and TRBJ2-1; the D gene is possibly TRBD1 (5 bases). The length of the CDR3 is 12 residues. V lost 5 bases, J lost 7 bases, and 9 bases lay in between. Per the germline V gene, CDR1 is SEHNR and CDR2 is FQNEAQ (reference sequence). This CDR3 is CASSPQGNEQFF. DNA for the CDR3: TGTGCCAGCAGCCCTCAGGGTAATGAGCAGTTCTTC.

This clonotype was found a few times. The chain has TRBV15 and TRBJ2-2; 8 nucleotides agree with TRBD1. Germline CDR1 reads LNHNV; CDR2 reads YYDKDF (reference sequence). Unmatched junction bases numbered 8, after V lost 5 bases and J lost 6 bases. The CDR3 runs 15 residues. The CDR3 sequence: CATSVRTGFSGELFF. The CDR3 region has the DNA TGTGCCACCAGCGTAAGGACAGGGTTTTCCGGGGAGCTGTTTTTT.

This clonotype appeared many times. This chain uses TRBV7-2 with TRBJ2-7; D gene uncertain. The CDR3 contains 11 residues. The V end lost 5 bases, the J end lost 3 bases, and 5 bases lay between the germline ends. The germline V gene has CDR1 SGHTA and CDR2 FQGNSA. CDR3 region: CASSQFYEQYF. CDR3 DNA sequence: TGTGCCAGCAGCCAATTCTACGAGCAGTACTTC.

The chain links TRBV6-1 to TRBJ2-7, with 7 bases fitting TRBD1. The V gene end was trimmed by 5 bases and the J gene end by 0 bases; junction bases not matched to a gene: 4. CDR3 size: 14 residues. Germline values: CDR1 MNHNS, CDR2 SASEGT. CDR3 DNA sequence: TGTGCCAGCAGTAGGTCAGGGGGCTCCTACGAGCAGTACTTC. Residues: CASSRSGGSYEQYF.

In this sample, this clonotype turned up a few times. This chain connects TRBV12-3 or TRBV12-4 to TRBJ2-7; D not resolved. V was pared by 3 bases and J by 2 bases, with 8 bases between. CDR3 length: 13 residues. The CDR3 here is CASSFQAAYEQYF. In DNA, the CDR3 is TGTGCCAGCAGTTTTCAGGCGGCCTACGAGCAGTACTTC.

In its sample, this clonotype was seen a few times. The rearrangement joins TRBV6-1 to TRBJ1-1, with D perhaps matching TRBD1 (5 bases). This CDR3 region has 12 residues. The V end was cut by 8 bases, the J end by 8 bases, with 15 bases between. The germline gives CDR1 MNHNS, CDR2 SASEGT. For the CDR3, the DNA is TGTGCCAGCGGCAGGGACCTTTACGAAGCTTTCTTT. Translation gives CASGRDLYEAFF.

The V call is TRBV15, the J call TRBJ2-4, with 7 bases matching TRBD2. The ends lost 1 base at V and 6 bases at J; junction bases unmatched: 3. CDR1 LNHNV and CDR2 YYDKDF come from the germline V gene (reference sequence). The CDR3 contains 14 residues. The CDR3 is CATSRGGEGNIQYF. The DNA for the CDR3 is TGTGCCACCAGCAGAGGGGGGGAGGGAAACATTCAGTACTTC.

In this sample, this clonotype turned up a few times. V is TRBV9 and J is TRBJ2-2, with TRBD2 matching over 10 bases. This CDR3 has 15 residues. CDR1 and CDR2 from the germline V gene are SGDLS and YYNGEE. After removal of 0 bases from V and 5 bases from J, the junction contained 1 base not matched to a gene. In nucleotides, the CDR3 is TGTGCCAGCAGCGTAGATAGCGGGAGGACCGGGGAGCTGTTTTTT. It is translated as CASSVDSGRTGELFF.